This T cell receptor beta chain was identified during a study of blood T cell repertoires in COVID-19. Turning to the study itself: Samples of COVID-19 (acute and convalescent) were obtained from the United States, Italy and Spain. T cells, B-cell-depleted T cells, or PBMCs provided the cDNA or gDNA that served as material.

Germline CDR1 reads SGDLS; CDR2 reads YYNGEE. The CDR3 spans 14 residues. V shed 4 bases and J 0 bases; nucleotides not matched to a gene: 4. Clones were read by immunoSEQ multiplex PCR, and TCRdb kept only the in-frame ones, dropping some. The sample holds 150,000 to 200,000 clones; 87% are singletons and the top ten take less than 6.5%. This TCR was recovered from a human donor in a cohort sampled during active COVID-19. The genes are TRBV9 and TRBJ2-7; the match to TRBD1 covers 7 bases. The sequencing sample was made of peripheral blood. The DNA of the CDR3 is TGTGCCAGCAGCCCACGACAGGGCTCCTACGAGCAGTACTTC. Translated: CASSPRQGSYEQYF.